A single TCR beta chain is shown here with its context. TCRdb's copy holds only in-frame clones and misses some; the assay was immunoSEQ multiplex PCR. Of 34,000 or so clones in the sample, roughly three quarters were seen once. This sample was included in a study of radiotherapy plus CTLA-4 blockade in lung cancer. The CDR3 length is 15 residues. V lost 2 bases and J 0 bases, leaving 11 bases between the germline ends. Germline V gives CDR1 SQVTM, CDR2 ANQGSEA. V usage is TRBV29-1 and J usage is TRBJ1-3; D is possibly TRBD1 (6 bases). The specimen was peripheral blood, collected from a patient treated with radiotherapy plus ipilimumab. This TCR was recovered from a human donor with non-small cell lung cancer that progressed on radiotherapy plus ipilimumab. The CDR3, as DNA: TGCAGCGTTGAACTCAGGGGCCTCTCTGGAAACACCATATATTTT. Its translation is CSVELRGLSGNTIYF. The full variable domain, its missing parts supplied by reference TRBV29-1 and TRBJ1-3, is SAVISQKPSRDICQRGTSLTIQCQVDSQVTMMFWYRQQPGQSLTLIATANQGSEATYESGFVIDKFPISRPNLTFSTLTVSNMSPEDSSIYLCSVELRGLSGNTIYFGEGSWLTVV.